Following are 3 T cell receptor beta chains from one sample sequenced in a study of yellow fever vaccine responses in identical twins. Each CDR3 protein gets one entry after TCRdb re-called the RT-PCR reads with MiXCR. This table has approximately 6,900 distinct CDR3 sequences, around 83% appearing once. The material was T cells from blood (PBMCs), unsorted or a sorted subset (not recorded which), obtained before or after yellow fever vaccination (not recorded which). The receptors shown here come from a woman aged 18-29 years who received the yellow fever vaccine.

The chain employs TRBV4-1 and TRBJ2-3, with a weak D call TRBD1 (5 bases). Trimming removed 0 bases from V and 1 base from J, with 11 bases in between. The CDR3 length is 16 residues. Germline-derived CDR1 and CDR2 are MGHRA and YSYEKL. The CDR3 protein is CASSQDPFRGTDTQYF. The DNA of the CDR3 is TGCGCCAGCAGCCAAGACCCATTCAGGGGCACAGATACGCAGTATTTT.

The chain carries TRBV27 and TRBJ1-4; possible D gene TRBD1, 6 bases. Trimming cost V 2 bases and J 8 bases, with 15 bases left between them. This CDR3 region has 15 residues. Per germline, CDR1 MNHEY and CDR2 SMNVEV (reference sequence). The CDR3 loop is CASSLRWTVEEKLFF. The DNA of the CDR3 is TGTGCCAGCAGTTTACGATGGACAGTGGAAGAAAAACTGTTTTTT. Drawing the rest from reference TRBV27 and TRBJ1-4, the complete variable domain is EAQVTQNPRYLITVTGKKLTVTCSQNMNHEYMSWYRQDPGLGLRQIYYSMNVEVTDKGDVPEGYKVSRKEKRNFPLILESPSPNQTSLYFCASSLRWTVEEKLFFGSGTQLSVL.

The rearrangement joins TRBV7-9 to TRBJ2-3; D ambiguous. From germline, CDR1 is SEHNR and CDR2 FQNEAQ (reference sequence). The CDR3 has 10 residues. V lost 8 bases and J lost 3, with 3 bases in between. CDR3 sequence reads: CASATDTQYF. The CDR3 nucleotides read TGTGCCAGCGCTACAGATACGCAGTATTTT.